These 29 T cell receptor beta chains share one sample of origin, sequenced in a study of CD8 T cells in ankylosing spondylitis. Overall study findings and caveats: Seemingly distinctive of ankylosing spondylitis blood was a TCR beta motif formed by eight highly homologous variants.

Their cognate antigens are unknown. TCRdb re-derived calls from the 5' RACE reads in MiXCR, one entry per CDR3 protein. The table lists over 700,000 distinct CDR3 sequences, about 20% of them singletons. Sequencing was done on a sample of blood, either unsorted or a sorted T cell fraction (not recorded which). Every receptor here comes from a male donor with ankylosing spondylitis.

The chain joins TRBV7-3 to TRBJ2-1; D is perhaps TRBD1 (5 bases). From germline, CDR1 is SGHTA and CDR2 FQGTGA. V gave up 2 bases and J gave up 0 bases, with 8 bases separating them. The CDR3 covers 15 residues. This CDR3 reads CASSLGHSSYNEQFF. The CDR3 DNA sequence: TGTGCCAGCAGCTTAGGACACAGCTCCTACAATGAGCAGTTCTTC.

This chain links TRBV5-1 with TRBJ1-3, with a tentative D call TRBD1 (5 bases). From germline, CDR1 is SGHRS and CDR2 YFSETQ. Trimming took 0 bases from V and 0 from J, leaving 10 bases between them. The CDR3 sequence is 16 residues long. CDR3 protein: CASSLEGPLSGNTIYF. CDR3 DNA sequence: TGCGCCAGCAGCTTGGAGGGACCCCTCTCTGGAAACACCATATATTTT.

The rearrangement links TRBV5-5 to TRBJ2-3; D is unclear. The germline V and J ends were trimmed by 0 bases and 6 bases, with 11 bases remaining between them. Germline V lookup: CDR1 SGHKS, CDR2 YYEKEE (reference sequence). The CDR3 has 14 amino acids. CDR3 nucleotides: TGTGCCAGCAGCTTGGTCGGACCCCCTGATACGCAGTATTTT. Translated, it gives CASSLVGPPDTQYF. The variable domain in full, completed from reference TRBV5-5 and TRBJ2-3, reads DAGVTQSPTHLIKTRGQQVTLRCSPISGHKSVSWYQQVLGQGPQFIFQYYEKEERGRGNFPDRFSARQFPNYSSELNVNALLLGDSALYLCASSLVGPPDTQYFGPGTRLTVL.

The chain links TRBV5-1 to TRBJ1-2, with a tentative D call TRBD1 (6 bases). The CDR3 spans 14 residues. Germline V gives CDR1 SGHRS, CDR2 YFSETQ. V was clipped by 4 bases and J by 5 bases, with 15 bases between them. The CDR3 spells CASSPGTQVYGYTF. The CDR3 DNA reads as TGCGCCAGCAGCCCCGGGACACAAGTATATGGCTACACCTTC. The entire variable domain, with the rest obtained from reference TRBV5-1 and TRBJ1-2, is as follows: KAGVTQTPRYLIKTRGQQVTLSCSPISGHRSVSWYQQTPGQGLQFLFEYFSETQRNKGNFPGRFSGRQFSNSRSEMNVSTLELGDSALYLCASSPGTQVYGYTFGSGTRLTVV.

There are many counts of this clonotype. This chain uses TRBV12-3 or TRBV12-4 with TRBJ2-1; no definite D call. V shed 4 bases and J shed 4 bases, with 11 bases lying between them. The CDR3 contains 14 residues. DNA for the CDR3: TGTGCCAGCAGTTCCCGCTCACCATACAATGAGCAGTTCTTC. Protein sequence: CASSSRSPYNEQFF.

This clonotype was seen a few times. The rearrangement links TRBV29-1 to TRBJ2-7; D is uncertain. Per germline, CDR1 SQVTM and CDR2 ANQGSEA. The CDR3 runs to 13 residues. V was clipped by 5 bases and J by 0 bases, with 11 bases between them. CDR3 sequence (DNA): TGCAGCGTTCTCGACTGGAGCTCCTACGAGCAGTACTTC. It translates to CSVLDWSSYEQYF.

In this sample, this clonotype turned up a few times. The chain uses TRBV4-2 and TRBJ1-1, with D uncertain. Germline CDR1 and CDR2: LGHNA and YNFKEQ. The ends were cut back, 1 base at V and 2 bases at J, with 11 bases in the middle. The CDR3 covers 15 residues. The CDR3 bases are TGTGCCAGCAGCCAAGCCTACCAGATAAACACTGAAGCTTTCTTT. Translated, it gives CASSQAYQINTEAFF.

This clonotype was counted only a few times. CDR3 protein: CSGGGGRSTTEAFF. CDR3 nucleotide sequence: TGCAGCGGGGGTGGGGGGCGCTCAACGACTGAAGCTTTCTTT. The genes are TRBV29-1 and TRBJ1-1, with a weak D call TRBD1 (6 bases). Germline V CDR1 and CDR2: SQVTM, ANQGSEA. The V gene lost 7 bases and the J gene lost 5 bases, with 20 bases spanning the gap. The CDR3 spans 14 residues.

The table lists this clonotype with a few counts. The chain recombines TRBV10-3 with TRBJ1-1; the match to TRBD1 covers 7 bases. Germline loops: CDR1 ENHRY, CDR2 SYGVKD. With 2 bases clipped from V and 3 bases from J, the junction kept 3 bases outside the gene matches. This CDR3 is built from 14 residues. DNA of the CDR3: TGTGCCATCAGTGAGAGAGGGGGCTACACTGAAGCTTTCTTT. Its protein product is CAISERGGYTEAFF.

This clonotype was recorded a few times. The genes are TRBV5-1 and TRBJ2-7; no reliable D call. Germline loops: CDR1 SGHRS, CDR2 YFSETQ. This CDR3 is 14 amino acids long. V lost 4 bases to trimming and J lost 2 bases, with 13 bases between them. The CDR3 loop is CASSLAPTTYEQYF. CDR3 in DNA: TGCGCCAGCAGCCTTGCTCCAACAACCTACGAGCAGTACTTC.

A few counts support this clonotype. The V call is TRBV20-1, the J call TRBJ2-4; 11 bases line up with TRBD2. V gave up 0 bases and J gave up 9 bases; unmatched junction bases: 4. Germline CDR1 and CDR2: DFQATT and SNEGSKA (reference sequence). This CDR3 contains 14 residues. The CDR3 sequence: CSARDGTSGVIQYF. CDR3 sequence (DNA): TGCAGTGCTAGAGATGGGACTAGCGGAGTCATTCAGTACTTC.

The rearrangement uses TRBV28 and TRBJ1-2, with unresolved D. Germline CDR1 and CDR2: MDHEN and SYDVKM. The CDR3 sequence is 11 residues long. V lost 2 bases, J lost 10 bases, and 8 bases lay in between. CDR3 region: CASSLSGPYTF. The CDR3 DNA reads TGTGCCAGCAGTTTAAGCGGACCCTACACCTTC.

V gene TRBV12-5 combines with J gene TRBJ1-2, with a tentative D call TRBD1 (5 bases). Germline lookup yields CDR1 LGHNT and CDR2 FRNRAP. This CDR3 is 13 amino acids long. V lost 6 bases, J lost 6 bases, and 14 bases lay in between. The CDR3 protein is CASGPGPIHGYTF. The CDR3 bases are TGTGCTAGTGGCCCGGGACCTATCCATGGCTACACCTTC.

This clonotype has more than one count but fewer than ten. The genes are TRBV12-3 or TRBV12-4 and TRBJ2-3, with TRBD2 matching 7 bases. This CDR3 is built from 15 residues. V was pared by 2 bases and J by 6 bases, with 8 bases of the junction left unmatched. For the CDR3, the DNA is TGTGCCAGCAGTTTATGGGGGTCCGGGGGGGATACGCAGTATTTT. Its translation: CASSLWGSGGDTQYF.

V gene TRBV5-1 combines with J gene TRBJ1-1; unclear D gene. The CDR3 is 14 residues long. V was pared by 0 bases and J by 4 bases, with 10 bases between. CDR1 SGHRS and CDR2 YFSETQ come from the germline V gene. The CDR3 reads CASSLGGIATEAFF. The CDR3 nucleotides are TGCGCCAGCAGCTTGGGGGGTATAGCCACTGAAGCTTTCTTT.

This clonotype was counted only a few times. The rearrangement joins TRBV9 to TRBJ2-3; D is ambiguous. The CDR3 extends over 13 amino acids. V lost 0 bases and J 5 bases, leaving 7 bases between the germline ends. In germline, CDR1 is SGDLS, CDR2 YYNGEE. The CDR3 coding sequence is TGTGCCAGCAGCGTAGCTACGAGAGATACGCAGTATTTT. Translated, it gives CASSVATRDTQYF.

This clonotype was found many times. The junction departs from germline at one end; a sequencing error may be responsible. The chain links TRBV5-1 to TRBJ2-3, with D possibly TRBD1 on 6 matching bases. Germline CDR1 reads SGHRS; CDR2 reads YFSETQ. CDR3 length: 14 residues. The CDR3 nucleotides read TGTGCCAGCAGTCCGGGACATAGCACAGATACGCAGTATTTT. Its protein is CASSPGHSTDTQYF.

This clonotype was found a few times. The chain carries TRBV12-3 or TRBV12-4 and TRBJ1-4, with D uncertain. V shed 9 bases and J shed 4 bases, with 12 bases lying between them. The CDR3 is 13 residues long. The DNA of the CDR3 is TGTGCCAGTTGTGGCGCTTATAATGAAAAACTGTTTTTT. Translation gives CASCGAYNEKLFF.

This clonotype was seen only a few times. The chain joins TRBV4-3 to TRBJ2-2; weak D call: TRBD2 (5 bases). Germline CDR1 LGHNA, CDR2 YSLEER. The CDR3 is 15 residues long. V lost 0 bases, J lost 3 bases, and 8 bases lay in between. CDR3 sequence: CASSQENSDTGELFF. The CDR3, as DNA: TGCGCCAGCAGCCAAGAGAATAGCGACACCGGGGAGCTGTTTTTT.

This clonotype appeared a few times. The chain combines TRBV6-5 with TRBJ2-3; the match to TRBD2 covers 13 bases. The trim removed 0 bases at V and 7 bases at J, leaving 7 bases unmatched. Per germline, CDR1 MNHEY and CDR2 SVGAGI. The CDR3 length is 17 residues. As DNA, the CDR3 is TGTGCCAGCAGTTACTCTGGACTAGCGGGGGCCGGATATACGCAGTATTTT. Protein product: CASSYSGLAGAGYTQYF.

This clonotype was seen a few times. This chain connects TRBV7-9 to TRBJ2-1, with D unclear. CDR1 is SEHNR and CDR2 is FQNEAQ in the germline V gene (reference sequence). The V end lost 5 bases, the J end lost 3 bases, and 14 bases lay between the germline ends. This CDR3 has 15 residues. The CDR3 coding sequence is TGTGCCAGCAGCCCCGCGGTACAGCTCTACAATGAGCAGTTCTTC. It yields the protein CASSPAVQLYNEQFF.

This clonotype was counted between two and nine times. This chain links TRBV2 with TRBJ2-2; D unresolved. The V gene lost 7 bases and the J gene lost 2 bases, with 5 bases spanning the gap. There are 12 residues in the CDR3. CDR1 SNHLY and CDR2 FYNNEI come from the germline V gene. As DNA, the CDR3 is TGTGCCAGCACCTATAACACCGGGGAGCTGTTTTTT. This sequence encodes CASTYNTGELFF.

CDR3 coding DNA: TGCAGTGCTATTAAGGGACTAGCCTCCTACGAGCAGTACTTC. Its translation: CSAIKGLASYEQYF. The chain has TRBV20-1 and TRBJ2-7; 9 positions agree with TRBD2. The CDR3 totals 14 residues. Germline V lookup: CDR1 DFQATT, CDR2 SNEGSKA (reference sequence). The trim removed 4 bases at V and 0 bases at J, leaving 4 bases unmatched.

The chain employs TRBV20-1 and TRBJ1-5; TRBD1 aligns across 8 bases. Germline trimming cut 4 bases from V and 5 bases from J; bases unmatched to any gene: 10. CDR3 size: 15 residues. The germline gives CDR1 DFQATT, CDR2 SNEGSKA (reference sequence). CDR3 sequence: CSATSGQGLHQPQHF. DNA for the CDR3: TGCAGTGCTACGAGCGGACAGGGTCTGCATCAGCCCCAGCATTTT.

At least ten counts were recorded for this clonotype. The junction shows a germline mismatch at one end, possibly a read error. The chain combines TRBV5-1 with TRBJ2-1; 8 bases match TRBD2. CDR3 length equals 16 residues. Germline assignment: CDR1 SGHRS and CDR2 YFSETQ. CDR3: CASSLSGTSGYNEQFF. The DNA of the CDR3 is TGTGCCAGCAGCTTATCGGGTACTAGCGGCTACAATGAGCAGTTCTTC.

The chain combines TRBV5-6 with TRBJ2-1; tentatively, D is TRBD1 or TRBD2 (6 bases each). Germline V CDR1 and CDR2: SGHDT, YYEEEE. This CDR3 region has 15 residues. V was trimmed by 3 bases and J by 6 bases, leaving 16 bases between them. CDR3 sequence reads: CASSWGTGATNEQFF. CDR3 nucleotide sequence: TGTGCCAGCAGCTGGGGGACGGGGGCGACCAATGAGCAGTTCTTC.

This clonotype was counted many times. This chain uses TRBV6-5 with TRBJ2-5; D perhaps matches TRBD2 (5 bases). From germline, CDR1 is MNHEY and CDR2 SVGAGI. V gave up 4 bases and J gave up 4 bases, with 7 bases separating them. The CDR3 has 12 amino acids. DNA of the CDR3: TGTGCCAGCAGTTTTGCGGGAGAGACCCAGTACTTC. It is translated as CASSFAGETQYF.

In its sample, this clonotype was seen a few times. J is TRBJ2-1 and V is TRBV11-2; 9 nucleotides agree with TRBD2. This CDR3 spans 16 amino acids. The ends lost 4 bases at V and 3 bases at J; junction bases unmatched: 7. From germline, CDR1 is SGHAT and CDR2 FQNNGV. CDR3 residues: CASSSLGGRDYNEQFF. In DNA, the CDR3 is TGTGCCAGCAGCTCCCTTGGCGGGAGGGACTACAATGAGCAGTTCTTC.

This clonotype was counted only a few times. The chain has TRBV10-3 and TRBJ2-7; TRBD2 matches at 11 bases. Germline CDR1 and CDR2: ENHRY and SYGVKD. This CDR3 region has 14 residues. The trim removed 2 bases at V and 9 bases at J, leaving 6 bases unmatched. CDR3 nucleotides: TGTGCCATCAGTGAGGCTAGCGGGGGGCGGACGCAGTACTTC. It encodes CAISEASGGRTQYF.